The rows below give T cell receptor beta chains drawn from one sample of a study of blood T cell repertoires in COVID-19. Using immunoSEQ multiplex PCR, the repertoire was profiled, and TCRdb retains in-frame clones only, with some absent. The sample lists 300,000 to 400,000 clones, roughly 89% occurring once. Sequenced: peripheral blood. Receptors were obtained from a woman aged 18-29 years who had recovered from COVID-19. Each CDR3 is given without its conserved first and last residue.

v_gene: TRBV29-1; j_gene: TRBJ1-2; CDR3aa: SVEEPGQGYRYT
v_gene: TRBV27; j_gene: TRBJ1-2; CDR3aa: ASSPDRGTGYT
v_gene: TRBV7-2; j_gene: TRBJ2-5; CDR3aa: ASSRPQGQETQY
v_gene: TRBV3-1/TRBV3-2; j_gene: TRBJ2-3; CDR3aa: ASSQEPGTSGRVGSTDTQY
v_gene: TRBV7-6; j_gene: TRBJ2-1; CDR3aa: ASSLQREAYNEQF
v_gene: TRBV2; j_gene: TRBJ1-5; CDR3aa: ASRTGRQGVGQPQH
v_gene: TRBV27; j_gene: TRBJ1-1; CDR3aa: ASSILGRLNTEAF
v_gene: TRBV7-9; j_gene: TRBJ2-6; CDR3aa: ASSLGQGPSGANVLT
v_gene: TRBV7-2; j_gene: TRBJ2-3; CDR3aa: ASSLLRGRGWTDTQY
v_gene: TRBV15; j_gene: TRBJ2-1; CDR3aa: ATSRDRGGYSYNEQF
v_gene: TRBV11-3; j_gene: TRBJ2-5; CDR3aa: ASSSIKDPREGGETQY
v_gene: TRBV11-3; j_gene: TRBJ1-1; CDR3aa: ASSFEDSLNTEAF
v_gene: TRBV2; j_gene: TRBJ2-2; CDR3aa: ASSPPVTGELF
v_gene: TRBV5-4; j_gene: TRBJ2-2; CDR3aa: ASSLGPGELF
v_gene: TRBV7-9; j_gene: TRBJ1-6; CDR3aa: ASSLRRSEASPLH
v_gene: TRBV18; j_gene: TRBJ1-5; CDR3aa: ASSQDRGRQPQH
v_gene: TRBV2; j_gene: TRBJ2-4; CDR3aa: ASSRPGKLAKNIQY
v_gene: TRBV18; j_gene: TRBJ2-5; CDR3aa: ASSPGLAGVGETQY
v_gene: TRBV5-1; j_gene: TRBJ1-1; CDR3aa: ASSQRTGVLTEAF
v_gene: TRBV18; j_gene: TRBJ2-5; CDR3aa: ASSDRGSKETQY
v_gene: TRBV10-3; j_gene: TRBJ2-3; CDR3aa: AISAADTQY
v_gene: TRBV24-1; j_gene: TRBJ2-3; CDR3aa: ATSDPASGTDTQY
v_gene: TRBV10-3; j_gene: TRBJ2-2; CDR3aa: AISEDRLNTGELF
v_gene: TRBV7-9; j_gene: TRBJ1-3; CDR3aa: ASSPLIRLTFGNTIY
v_gene: TRBV5-1; j_gene: TRBJ2-5; CDR3aa: ASSPVSGETQY
v_gene: TRBV11-2; j_gene: TRBJ2-2; CDR3aa: ASSFQRYTGELF
v_gene: TRBV10-3; j_gene: TRBJ2-1; CDR3aa: AISESSGRINEQF
v_gene: TRBV27; j_gene: TRBJ2-3; CDR3aa: ASSSSWSPSGSDTQY
v_gene: TRBV6-5; j_gene: TRBJ1-1; CDR3aa: ASRTRPGGAF
v_gene: TRBV6-6; j_gene: TRBJ1-5; CDR3aa: ASSYSVTASQPQH